What follows are 9 T cell receptor beta chains derived from one specimen sequenced in a study of cytomegalovirus exposure and HLA in healthy donors. The study ran its PCR with 60 Vbeta and 13 Jbeta primers. Profiling relied on immunoSEQ multiplex PCR, and the TCRdb table lists in-frame clones only, not all of them. The sample includes 60,000 to 85,000 clones, 75% to 80% seen only once; the top ten take around 3.7%. Sequenced material: PBMCs. These receptors were collected from a man in his forties in good health and CMV-seronegative.

The table lists this clone with a count of one. The chain employs TRBV5-4 and TRBJ2-7; 8 nucleotides agree with TRBD1. Trimming removed 2 bases from V and 3 bases from J; junction bases left unmatched: 10. CDR1 is SGHNT and CDR2 is YYREEE in the germline V gene (reference sequence). The CDR3 runs 16 residues. This CDR3 is CASSLGSGQVNYEQYF. The DNA for the CDR3 is TGTGCCAGCAGCTTAGGATCGGGACAGGTAAACTACGAGCAGTACTTC.

This clone is labeled as medium-sized. The chain couples TRBV5-5 to TRBJ1-3; D remains unclear. V dropped 3 bases and J dropped 3 bases, with 13 bases sitting between them. CDR3 length: 15 amino acids. Germline-derived CDR1 and CDR2 are SGHKS and YYEKEE (reference sequence). The DNA for the CDR3 is TGTGCCAGCAGCTACCTTGGAGGGATTGGAAACACCATATATTTT. Its translation: CASSYLGGIGNTIYF.

The CDR3 spells CASSLGGFYNEQFF. As DNA, the CDR3 is TGTGCCAGCAGTTTAGGGGGGTTCTACAATGAGCAGTTCTTC. The chain links TRBV27 to TRBJ2-1; maybe TRBD2 (6 bases). This CDR3 has 14 amino acids. Germline V gene sequence: CDR1 MNHEY, CDR2 SMNVEV (reference sequence). V was cut by 2 bases and J by 3 bases, with 8 bases left in between.

The chain carries TRBV18 and TRBJ1-6, with TRBD1 matching 8 bases. This CDR3 region has 15 residues. Germline CDR1 KGHSH, CDR2 LQKENI. The V segment lost 3 bases and the J segment 10 bases; nucleotides outside the gene matches: 8. CDR3 protein: CASSPKTGGASPLHF. The CDR3 DNA follows: TGTGCCAGCTCACCGAAAACAGGGGGAGCGTCACCCCTCCACTTT.

This sequence joins TRBV5-1 and TRBJ2-1; 7 positions agree with TRBD1. V lost 0 bases, J lost 3 bases, and 0 bases stayed unmatched. The length of the CDR3 is 14 residues. Germline CDR1 SGHRS, CDR2 YFSETQ. The CDR3 reads CASSLGTGYNEQFF. In nucleotides, the CDR3 is TGCGCCAGCAGCTTGGGGACAGGCTACAATGAGCAGTTCTTC.

V and J are TRBV28 and TRBJ1-5; possible D gene TRBD1, 6 bases. The V gene lost 1 base and the J gene lost 4 bases, with 14 bases spanning the gap. From germline, CDR1 is MDHEN and CDR2 SYDVKM. The CDR3 consists of 16 residues. CDR3 protein: CASSLFRGATNQPQHF. In DNA, the CDR3 is TGTGCCAGCAGTTTATTCCGGGGGGCGACTAATCAGCCCCAGCATTTT.

The gene calls are TRBV13 and TRBJ2-5, with 14 bases fitting TRBD2. The ends lost 5 bases at V and 3 bases at J; junction bases unmatched: 23. The length of the CDR3 is 22 residues. Per the germline V gene, CDR1 is PRHDT and CDR2 is FYEKMQ (reference sequence). CDR3 DNA: TGTGCCAGCAGCACGACCGCCCGACTTTGGACTAGCGGGGGGCCCGGGGAAGAGACCCAGTACTTC. Protein: CASSTTARLWTSGGPGEETQYF. Together with reference TRBV13 and TRBJ2-5, the CDR3 gives the full variable domain: AAGVIQSPRHLIKEKRETATLKCYPIPRHDTVYWYQQGPGQDPQFLISFYEKMQSDKGSIPDRFSAQQFSDYHSELNMSSLELGDSALYFCASSTTARLWTSGGPGEETQYFGPGTRLLVL.

The rearrangement links TRBV27 to TRBJ2-1, with D uncertain. CDR1 MNHEY and CDR2 SMNVEV come from the germline V gene (reference sequence). This CDR3 is 13 amino acids long. Between the trimmed V and J ends, which lost 4 bases and 4 bases, there was a span of 8 bases. The CDR3 DNA follows: TGTGCCAGCAGTTCCACGGTATACAATGAGCAGTTCTTC. Protein sequence: CASSSTVYNEQFF.

V is TRBV29-1 and J is TRBJ2-5; 7 bases are a match to TRBD1. The DNA matches TRBJ2-7 better at its end, which makes the J call doubtful. The CDR3 extends over 13 amino acids. Germline V gene sequence: CDR1 SQVTM, CDR2 ANQGSEA. CDR3 residues: CSVEIGGGYEQYF. The CDR3 DNA is TGCAGCGTTGAAATAGGGGGCGGTTACGAGCAGTACTTC.